The 13 T cell receptor beta chains below come from one sample, sequenced in a study of T cell responses to AZD1222 COVID-19 vaccine. Produced via immunoSEQ multiplex PCR; TCRdb's table is partial and in-frame only. The data show around 80,000 clones, roughly 90% seen once. The sequencing here drew on peripheral blood, taken 28 days after the second AZD1222 dose. These receptors all stem from an adult who received the AZD1222 COVID-19 vaccine.

The gene calls are TRBV4-3 and TRBJ1-1; 9 bases agree with TRBD1. Germline V gives CDR1 LGHNA, CDR2 YSLEER. This CDR3 spans 14 amino acids. Unmatched junction bases numbered 0, after V lost 3 bases and J lost 1 base. The CDR3, as DNA: TGCGCCAGCAGCCAGGACAGGGGGAACACTGAAGCTTTCTTT. This sequence encodes CASSQDRGNTEAFF.

The chain carries TRBV10-1 and TRBJ2-5, with 9 positions matching TRBD1. With 7 bases clipped from V and 5 bases from J, the junction kept 5 bases outside the gene matches. CDR1 is WNHNN, CDR2 SYGVQD, per germline (reference sequence). This CDR3 is 13 amino acids long. The CDR3 DNA reads TGCGCCAGCAACAGGGGGCCCGGGGAGACCCAGTACTTC. Translating it yields CASNRGPGETQYF.

The chain has TRBV7-2 and TRBJ2-3, with 14 positions matching TRBD2. The germline CDR1 and CDR2 sequences are SGHTA and FQGNSA. The V and J ends lost 3 bases and 5 bases, in that order; junction bases with no gene match: 4. The CDR3 consists of 16 residues. This chain's CDR3 is CASSFPGTSGGDTQYF. CDR3 in DNA: TGTGCCAGCAGCTTTCCCGGGACTAGCGGGGGAGATACGCAGTATTTT.

The CDR3 loop reads CASSDGNSGNTIYF. CDR3 DNA sequence: TGTGCCAGCAGCGACGGTAACTCTGGAAACACCATATATTTT. The rearrangement uses TRBV11-3 and TRBJ1-3, with D unclear. The CDR3 runs to 14 residues. CDR1 is SGHNT and CDR2 is YENEEA in the germline V gene. V lost 5 bases and J 0 bases, leaving 8 bases between the germline ends.

The rearrangement links TRBV3-1 (or the pseudogene TRBV3-2) to TRBJ2-5, with D perhaps matching TRBD1 or TRBD2 (5 bases each). CDR3 length: 15 residues. Trimming took off 0 bases at V and 5 bases at J, with 13 bases between the two ends. Germline V gene lookup returns CDR1 LGHDT and CDR2 YNNKEL (reference sequence). In DNA form, the CDR3 reads TGTGCCAGCAGCCAAGATTGGGGACCCGAGGAGACCCAGTACTTC. Protein sequence: CASSQDWGPEETQYF.

The genes are TRBV18 and TRBJ2-2; D may correspond to TRBD1 or TRBD2 (5 bases each). This CDR3 comprises 13 residues. Between the trimmed V and J ends, which lost 3 bases and 5 bases, there was a span of 7 bases. The germline V gene has CDR1 KGHSH and CDR2 LQKENI. The CDR3 protein is CASSPEGTGELFF. For the CDR3, the DNA is TGTGCCAGCTCACCCGAGGGGACCGGGGAGCTGTTTTTT.

This chain connects TRBV6-5 to TRBJ2-3; 7 bases align to TRBD2. The CDR3 sequence is 12 residues long. The germline gives CDR1 MNHEY, CDR2 SVGAGI. Trimming at V came to 2 bases and at J to 11 bases, leaving 4 bases not matched to a gene. The CDR3 loop reads CASSYKRGVQYF. The CDR3 bases are TGTGCCAGCAGTTACAAACGGGGGGTGCAGTATTTT.

This chain connects TRBV5-1 to TRBJ1-1; possible D gene TRBD1, 6 bases. This CDR3 has 15 amino acids. Germline assignment: CDR1 SGHRS and CDR2 YFSETQ. V was trimmed by 2 bases and J by 5 bases, leaving 16 bases between them. For the CDR3, the DNA is TGCGCCAGCAGCTTTGAACAGGGTATGAGAACTGAAGCTTTCTTT. The encoded protein is CASSFEQGMRTEAFF.

The chain recombines TRBV4-1 with TRBJ2-5; the D is unclear. Germline assignment: CDR1 MGHRA and CDR2 YSYEKL. With 0 bases removed from V and 3 bases from J, the gap between germline ends came to 17 bases. CDR3 size: 17 residues. CDR3 DNA sequence: TGCGCCAGCAGCCAAGATCCCCTGGGAAGGTATAAAGAGACCCAGTACTTC. As protein: CASSQDPLGRYKETQYF.

This clone came up once. The chain is built from TRBV18 and TRBJ1-2; D might be TRBD1 (5 bases). CDR1 is KGHSH and CDR2 is LQKENI in the germline V gene. The V end lost 5 bases, the J end lost 5 bases, and 18 bases lay between the germline ends. The CDR3 is 15 residues long. The CDR3 is CASSDARAPSYGYTF. For the CDR3, the DNA is TGTGCCAGCTCAGATGCCAGGGCCCCCTCATATGGCTACACCTTC.

The chain carries TRBV11-2 and TRBJ2-1; 9 positions match TRBD2. The CDR3 is made up of 16 amino acids. Looked up from germline, CDR1 is SGHAT and CDR2 is FQNNGV. The V gene end was trimmed by 4 bases and the J gene end by 2 bases; junction bases not matched to a gene: 6. The CDR3 nucleotides read TGTGCCAGCAGCTCAACCGGGACTAGCACCTACAATGAGCAGTTCTTC. Translation: CASSSTGTSTYNEQFF.

The chain employs TRBV28 and TRBJ1-1; D remains ambiguous. The CDR3 sequence is 14 residues long. Trimming took 6 bases from V and 5 from J, leaving 16 bases between them. Germline V gene lookup returns CDR1 MDHEN and CDR2 SYDVKM. The CDR3 sequence: CASSETPRETEAFF. As DNA, the CDR3 is TGTGCCAGCAGCGAGACCCCCCGAGAAACTGAAGCTTTCTTT.

V usage is TRBV19 and J usage is TRBJ2-2; 12 bases map to TRBD1. J gave up 1 base and V 4 bases, and 22 bases lay outside the gene matches. Per germline, CDR1 LNHDA and CDR2 SQIVND (reference sequence). There are 23 residues in the CDR3. The CDR3 spells CASSNPRDRGLAGVKGNTGELFF. DNA of the CDR3: TGTGCCAGTAGTAACCCCCGGGACAGGGGGCTAGCGGGAGTTAAAGGGAACACCGGGGAGCTGTTTTTT.